This T cell receptor beta chain was recovered during a study of post-analysis software for immune sequencing data. General study findings and limits: Normalized Chao1 diversity was significantly lower in multiple sclerosis patients than in controls. Patients had higher frequencies than controls of five TRBV segments, including TRBV5-6, TRBV5-1 and TRBV20-1.

This CDR3 spans 14 amino acids. V lost 6 bases, J lost 5 bases, and 8 bases stayed unmatched. Germline V CDR1 and CDR2: MNHEY, SMNVEV (reference sequence). Unique molecular identifiers were built into the TCR beta cDNA libraries. Input populations of 1 to 10 million T cells gave rise to 500,000 or so cDNA molecules. TCRdb recomputed calls from the PCR reads with MiXCR, one row per CDR3 protein. The sample consists of 550,000 to 700,000 distinct CDR3 sequences, roughly 46% of them appearing once. Note on this clonotype: Its antigen remains unknown.

This TCR derives from a girl aged 5 to 17 with multiple sclerosis. The rearrangement links TRBV27 to TRBJ1-2; 8 bases match TRBD1. Sequencing input: blood. The CDR3 reads CASRPRDRWYGYTF. The CDR3 region has the DNA TGTGCCAGCAGGCCTCGGGACAGGTGGTATGGCTACACCTTC.